This T cell receptor (beta chain) was recorded in a study of control samples from healthy donors and cancer patients. Assay used: immunoSEQ multiplex PCR; TCRdb lists only in-frame clones, some missing. The data hold about 190,000 clones, with approximately 90% observed a single time. Germline V CDR1 and CDR2: MNHNY, SVGAGI (reference sequence). The CDR3 length is 15 residues. Trimming cost V 6 bases and J 1 base, with 15 bases left between them. The sequence was obtained from a man under 40 in good health. V is TRBV6-6 and J is TRBJ1-1; possibly TRBD1 for D (5 bases). The sample taken for sequencing was blood. In nucleotides, the CDR3 is TGTGCCAGCAGCCTGGCACGGGGCGAGAACACTGAAGCTTTCTTT. Its protein is CASSLARGENTEAFF.